What follows is one T cell receptor beta chain and its context. These data come from a study of T cell changes during pregnancy in multiple sclerosis. Only in-frame clones appear in the TCRdb table, and some are missing; sequencing was by immunoSEQ multiplex PCR. This sample has about 44,000 clones, with about 92% found just once. CDR1 is LGHNA, CDR2 YNFKEQ, per germline. J lost 3 bases, V lost 4 bases, and 8 bases had no gene match. The CDR3 is 16 residues long. The clonotype comes from a female donor with multiple sclerosis, enrolled in a pregnancy study. Sequencing was carried out using peripheral blood. This chain uses TRBV4-2 with TRBJ2-7; the match to TRBD2 covers 11 bases. For the CDR3, the DNA is TGTGCCAGCAGCCGAGTACTAGCGGGGGTATACTACGAGCAGTACTTC. Translation: CASSRVLAGVYYEQYF.